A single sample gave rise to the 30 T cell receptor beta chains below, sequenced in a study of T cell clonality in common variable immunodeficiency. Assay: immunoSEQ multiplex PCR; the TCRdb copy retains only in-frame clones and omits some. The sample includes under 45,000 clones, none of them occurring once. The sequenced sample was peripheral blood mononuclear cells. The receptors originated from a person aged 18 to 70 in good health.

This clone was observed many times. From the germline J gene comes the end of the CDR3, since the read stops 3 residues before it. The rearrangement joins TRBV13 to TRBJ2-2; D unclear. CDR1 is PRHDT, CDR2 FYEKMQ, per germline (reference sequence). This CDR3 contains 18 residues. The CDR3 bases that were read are TGTGCCAGCAGCTTAGGGCCAGTTTCATCTGCAACTAATGAAAAG. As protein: CASSLGPVSSATNEK. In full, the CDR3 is CASSLGPVSSATNEKLFF. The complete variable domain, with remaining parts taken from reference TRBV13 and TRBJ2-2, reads AAGVIQSPRHLIKEKRETATLKCYPIPRHDTVYWYQQGPGQDPQFLISFYEKMQSDKGSIPDRFSAQQFSDYHSELNMSSLELGDSALYFCASSLGPVSSATNEKLFFGEGSRLTVL.

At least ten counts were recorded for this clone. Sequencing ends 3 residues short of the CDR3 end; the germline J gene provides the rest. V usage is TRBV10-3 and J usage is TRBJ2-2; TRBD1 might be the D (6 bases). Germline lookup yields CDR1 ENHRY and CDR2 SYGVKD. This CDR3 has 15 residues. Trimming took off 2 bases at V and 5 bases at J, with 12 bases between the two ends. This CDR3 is CAISEAGDRTGELFF. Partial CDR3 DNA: TGTGCCATCAGTGAGGCAGGGGATCGGACCGGGGAG.

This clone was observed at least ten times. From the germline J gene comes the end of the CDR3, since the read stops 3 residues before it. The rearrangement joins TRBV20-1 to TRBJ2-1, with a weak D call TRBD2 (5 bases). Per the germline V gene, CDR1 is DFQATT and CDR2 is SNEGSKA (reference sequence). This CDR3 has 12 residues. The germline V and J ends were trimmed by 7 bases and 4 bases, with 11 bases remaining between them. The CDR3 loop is CSVGRAYNEQFF. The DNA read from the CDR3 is TGCAGTGTAGGGCGGGCTTACAATGAG.

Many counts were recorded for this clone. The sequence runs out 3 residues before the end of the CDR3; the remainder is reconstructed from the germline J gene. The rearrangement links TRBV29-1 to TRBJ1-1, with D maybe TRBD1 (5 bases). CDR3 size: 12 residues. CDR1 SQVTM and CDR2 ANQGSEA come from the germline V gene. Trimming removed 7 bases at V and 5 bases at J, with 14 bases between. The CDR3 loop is CSGGEGRTEAFF. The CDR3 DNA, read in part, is TGCAGCGGGGGGGAGGGGAGGACTGAA.

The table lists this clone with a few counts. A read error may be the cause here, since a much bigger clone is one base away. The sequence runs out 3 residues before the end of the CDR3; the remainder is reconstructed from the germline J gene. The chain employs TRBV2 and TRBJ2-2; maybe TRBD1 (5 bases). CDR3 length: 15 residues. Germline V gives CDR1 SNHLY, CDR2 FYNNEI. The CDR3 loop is CASSDDSSGANVLFF. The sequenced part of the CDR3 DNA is TGTGCCAGCAGTGACGACTCCTCTGGGGCCAACGTG.

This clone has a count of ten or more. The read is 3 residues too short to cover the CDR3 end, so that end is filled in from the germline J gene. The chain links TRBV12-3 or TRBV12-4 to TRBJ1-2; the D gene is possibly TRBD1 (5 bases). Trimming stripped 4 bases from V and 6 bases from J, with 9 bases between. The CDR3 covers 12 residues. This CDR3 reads CASSSHRNGYTF. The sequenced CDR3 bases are TGTGCCAGCAGTTCGCACAGGAATGGC.

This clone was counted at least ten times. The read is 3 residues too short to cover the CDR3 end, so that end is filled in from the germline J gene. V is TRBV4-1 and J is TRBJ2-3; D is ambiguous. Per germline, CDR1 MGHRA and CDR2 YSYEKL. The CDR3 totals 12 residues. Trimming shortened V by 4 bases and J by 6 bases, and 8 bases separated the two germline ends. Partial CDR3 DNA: TGCGCCAGCAGCCGTACGAGGGATACG. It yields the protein CASSRTRDT. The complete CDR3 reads CASSRTRDTQYF.

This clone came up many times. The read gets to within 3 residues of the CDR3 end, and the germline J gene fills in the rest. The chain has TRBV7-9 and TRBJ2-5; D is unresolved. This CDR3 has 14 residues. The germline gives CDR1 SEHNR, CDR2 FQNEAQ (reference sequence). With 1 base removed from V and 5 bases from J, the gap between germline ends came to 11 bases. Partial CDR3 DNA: TGTGCCAGCAGCTTAGACACTACGTCGGAGACC. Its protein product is CASSLDTTSET. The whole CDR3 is CASSLDTTSETQYF.

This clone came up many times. The CDR3 DNA, read in part, is TGTGCCAGCAGCCCCAGGGTCACGACTGAA. This encodes CASSPRVTTE. The entire CDR3 sequence reads CASSPRVTTEAFF. The V and J genes are TRBV7-2 and TRBJ1-1, with D tentatively TRBD1 (5 bases). Read coverage stops 3 residues before the CDR3 terminus; the germline J gene supplies the remainder. The V end lost 5 bases, the J end lost 5 bases, and 12 bases lay between the germline ends. The germline V gene has CDR1 SGHTA and CDR2 FQGNSA. The CDR3 totals 13 residues.

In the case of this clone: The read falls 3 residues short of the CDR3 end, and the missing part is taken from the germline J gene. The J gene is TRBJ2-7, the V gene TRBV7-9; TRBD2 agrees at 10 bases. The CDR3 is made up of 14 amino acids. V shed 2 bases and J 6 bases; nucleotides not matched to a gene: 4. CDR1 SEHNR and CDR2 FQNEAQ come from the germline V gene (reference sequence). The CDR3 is CASSLSGRGGEQYF. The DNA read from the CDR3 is TGTGCCAGCAGCTTAAGCGGGAGGGGTGGCGAG. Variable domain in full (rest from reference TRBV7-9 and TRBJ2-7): DTGVSQNPRHKITKRGQNVTFRCDPISEHNRLYWYRQTLGQGPEFLTYFQNEAQLEKSRLLSDRFSAERPKGSFSTLEIQRTEQGDSAMYLCASSLSGRGGEQYFGPGTRLTVT.

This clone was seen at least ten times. The DNA read from the CDR3 is TGTGCCAGCTCACCACCAGGGCAGACCGAA. Residues: CASSPPGQTE. The entire CDR3 protein reads CASSPPGQTEAFF. The chain has TRBV18 and TRBJ1-1, with D hard to call. The CDR3 end is not reached by the read, which stops 3 residues before it; the germline J gene fills it in. This CDR3 is built from 13 residues. Germline V gene sequence: CDR1 KGHSH, CDR2 LQKENI.

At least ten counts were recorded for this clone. CDR3: CASSPSGGDTQYF. The CDR3 bases that were read are TGTGCCAGCAGCCCTTCGGGGGGAGATACG. The genes are TRBV5-5 and TRBJ2-3; 7 nucleotides agree with TRBD2. The read halts 3 residues ahead of the CDR3 end, with the missing end drawn from the germline J gene. The CDR3 loop spans 13 amino acids. Germline V CDR1 and CDR2: SGHKS, YYEKEE (reference sequence). The V gene end was trimmed by 4 bases and the J gene end by 5 bases; junction bases not matched to a gene: 4.

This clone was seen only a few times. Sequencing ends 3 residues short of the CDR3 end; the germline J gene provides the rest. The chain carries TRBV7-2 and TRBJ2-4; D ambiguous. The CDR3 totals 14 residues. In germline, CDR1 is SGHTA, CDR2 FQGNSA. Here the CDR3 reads CASSPYPVRDGQYF. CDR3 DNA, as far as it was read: TGTGCCAGCAGCCCCTATCCGGTGAGAGATGGT.

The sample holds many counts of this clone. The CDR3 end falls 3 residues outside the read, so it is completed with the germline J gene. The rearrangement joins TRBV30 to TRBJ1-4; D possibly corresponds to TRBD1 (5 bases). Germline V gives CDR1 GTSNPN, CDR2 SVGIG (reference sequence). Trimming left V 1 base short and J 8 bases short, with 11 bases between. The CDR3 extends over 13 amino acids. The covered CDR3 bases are TGTGCCTGGAGTGGCGGACATTACGAAAAA. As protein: CAWSGGHYEK. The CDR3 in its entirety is CAWSGGHYEKLFF.

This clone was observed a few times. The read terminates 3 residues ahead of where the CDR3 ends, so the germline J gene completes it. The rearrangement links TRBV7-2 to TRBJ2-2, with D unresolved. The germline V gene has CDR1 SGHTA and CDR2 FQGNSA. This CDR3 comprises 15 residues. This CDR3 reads CASSLYVATNEKLFF. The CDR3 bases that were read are TGTGCCAGCAGCTTATACGTAGCAACTAATGAAAAG.

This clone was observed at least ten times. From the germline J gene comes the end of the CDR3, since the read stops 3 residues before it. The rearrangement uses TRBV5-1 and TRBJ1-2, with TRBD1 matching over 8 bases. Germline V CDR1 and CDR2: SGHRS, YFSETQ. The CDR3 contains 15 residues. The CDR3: CASSFGGAGGKGYTF. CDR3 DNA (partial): TGCGCCAGCAGCTTCGGAGGGGCAGGGGGCAAGGGC.

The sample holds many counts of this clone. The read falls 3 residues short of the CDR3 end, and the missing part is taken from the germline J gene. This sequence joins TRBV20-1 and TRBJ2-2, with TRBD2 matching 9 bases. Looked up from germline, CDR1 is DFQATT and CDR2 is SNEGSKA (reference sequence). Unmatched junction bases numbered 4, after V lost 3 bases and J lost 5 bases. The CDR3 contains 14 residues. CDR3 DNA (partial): TGCAGTGCTAGGACTAGCGGAGGTACCGGGGAG. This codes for CSARTSGGTGE. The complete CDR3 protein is CSARTSGGTGELFF.

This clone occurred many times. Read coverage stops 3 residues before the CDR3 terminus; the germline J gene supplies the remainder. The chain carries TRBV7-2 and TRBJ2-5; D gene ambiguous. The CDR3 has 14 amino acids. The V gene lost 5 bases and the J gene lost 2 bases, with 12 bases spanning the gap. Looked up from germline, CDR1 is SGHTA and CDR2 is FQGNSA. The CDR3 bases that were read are TGTGCCAGCAGCCTGGCTCAGTTTCAAGAGACC. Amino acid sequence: CASSLAQFQET. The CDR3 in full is CASSLAQFQETQYF.

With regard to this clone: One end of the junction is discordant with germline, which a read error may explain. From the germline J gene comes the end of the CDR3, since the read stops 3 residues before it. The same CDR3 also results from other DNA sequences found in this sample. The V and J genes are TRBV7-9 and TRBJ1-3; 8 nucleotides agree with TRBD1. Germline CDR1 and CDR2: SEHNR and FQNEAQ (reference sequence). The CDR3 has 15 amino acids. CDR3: CASSLTTGVGNTIYF. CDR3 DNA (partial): TGTGCCAGCAGTTTAACGACAGGGGTTGGAAACACG.

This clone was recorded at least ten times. The CDR3 region is CASSLTQYSYEQYF. The sequenced CDR3 bases are TGTGCCAGCAGCTTAACCCAGTACTCCTACGAG. The chain is built from TRBV7-2 and TRBJ2-7; D unclear. The CDR3 goes on 3 residues after the read ends, and that part is filled in from the germline J gene. Germline assignment: CDR1 SGHTA and CDR2 FQGNSA. The CDR3 has 14 residues. Trimming took off 2 bases at V and 0 bases at J, with 8 bases between the two ends.

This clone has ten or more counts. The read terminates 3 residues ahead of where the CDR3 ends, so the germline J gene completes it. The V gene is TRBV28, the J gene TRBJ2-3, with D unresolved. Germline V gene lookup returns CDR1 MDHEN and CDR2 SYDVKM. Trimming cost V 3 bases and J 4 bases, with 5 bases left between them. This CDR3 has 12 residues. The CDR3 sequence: CASSFISDTQYF. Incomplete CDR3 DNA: TGTGCCAGCAGTTTTATTTCAGATACG.

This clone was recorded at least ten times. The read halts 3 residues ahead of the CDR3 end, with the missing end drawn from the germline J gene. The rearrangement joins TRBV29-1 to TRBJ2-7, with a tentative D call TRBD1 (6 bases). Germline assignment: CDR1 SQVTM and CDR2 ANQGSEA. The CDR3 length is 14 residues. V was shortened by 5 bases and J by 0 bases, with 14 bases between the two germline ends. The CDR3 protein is CSVQHQGRSYEQYF. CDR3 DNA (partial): TGCAGCGTTCAACATCAGGGGCGCTCCTACGAG.

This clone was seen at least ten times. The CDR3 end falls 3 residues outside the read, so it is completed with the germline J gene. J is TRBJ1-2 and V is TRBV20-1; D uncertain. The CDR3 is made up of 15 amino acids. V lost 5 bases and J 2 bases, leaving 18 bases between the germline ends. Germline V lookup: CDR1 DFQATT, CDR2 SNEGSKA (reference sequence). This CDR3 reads CSAPRQAFSNYGYTF. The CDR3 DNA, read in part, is TGCAGTGCTCCAAGGCAGGCGTTCTCAAACTATGGC.

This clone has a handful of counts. The CDR3 spells CASSSTVGGAYNDYTF. The sequenced CDR3 bases are TGTGCCAGCAGCTCCACGGTAGGGGGCGCGTACAATGAC. The V and J genes are TRBV7-3 and TRBJ1-2; 7 nucleotides agree with TRBD1. The read ends 3 residues early relative to the CDR3; the germline J gene fills the gap. This CDR3 is 16 amino acids long. Germline CDR1 reads SGHTA; CDR2 reads FQGTGA.

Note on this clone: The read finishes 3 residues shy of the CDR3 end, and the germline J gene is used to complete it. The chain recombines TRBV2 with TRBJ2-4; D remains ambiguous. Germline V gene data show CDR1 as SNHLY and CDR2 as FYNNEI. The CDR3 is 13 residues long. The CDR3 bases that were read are TGTGCCAGCAGTGAAGGCGGATTCTATGGT. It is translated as CASSEGGFYG. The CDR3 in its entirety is CASSEGGFYGQYF.

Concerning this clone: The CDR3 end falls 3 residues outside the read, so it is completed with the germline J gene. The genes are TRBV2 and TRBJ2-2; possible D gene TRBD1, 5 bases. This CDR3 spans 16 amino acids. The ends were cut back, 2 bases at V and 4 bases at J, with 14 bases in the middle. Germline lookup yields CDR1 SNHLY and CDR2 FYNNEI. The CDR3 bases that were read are TGTGCCAGCAGTGAATTCAGACAGATAACCACCGGGGAG. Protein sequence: CASSEFRQITTGE. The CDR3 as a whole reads CASSEFRQITTGELFF.

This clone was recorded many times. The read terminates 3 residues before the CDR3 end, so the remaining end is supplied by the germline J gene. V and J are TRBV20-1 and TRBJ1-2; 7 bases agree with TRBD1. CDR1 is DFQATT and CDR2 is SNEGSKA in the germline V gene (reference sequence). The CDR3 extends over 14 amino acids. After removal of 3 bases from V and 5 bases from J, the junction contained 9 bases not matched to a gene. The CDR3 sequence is CSARGGQDRYGYTF. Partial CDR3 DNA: TGCAGTGCTAGGGGCGGACAGGACCGATATGGC.

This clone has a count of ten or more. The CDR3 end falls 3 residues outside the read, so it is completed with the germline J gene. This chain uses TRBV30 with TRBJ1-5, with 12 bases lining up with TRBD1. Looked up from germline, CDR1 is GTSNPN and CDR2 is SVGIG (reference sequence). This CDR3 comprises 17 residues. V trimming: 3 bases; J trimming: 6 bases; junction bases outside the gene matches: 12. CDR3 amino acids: CAWSRGPGQGASQPQHF. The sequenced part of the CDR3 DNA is TGTGCCTGGAGCAGGGGACCGGGACAGGGGGCAAGTCAGCCC.

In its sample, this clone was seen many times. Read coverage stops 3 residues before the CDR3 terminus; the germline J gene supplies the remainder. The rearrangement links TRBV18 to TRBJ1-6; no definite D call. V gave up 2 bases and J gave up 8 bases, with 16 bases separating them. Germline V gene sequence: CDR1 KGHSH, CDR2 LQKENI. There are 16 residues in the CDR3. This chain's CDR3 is CASSPVPPADHSPLHF. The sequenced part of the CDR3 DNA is TGTGCCAGCTCACCAGTACCCCCGGCGGATCATTCACCC.

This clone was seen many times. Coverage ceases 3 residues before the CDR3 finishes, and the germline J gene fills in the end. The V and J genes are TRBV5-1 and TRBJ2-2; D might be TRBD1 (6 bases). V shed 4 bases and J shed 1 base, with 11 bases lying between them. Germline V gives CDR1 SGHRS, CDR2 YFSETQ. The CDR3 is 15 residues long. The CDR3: CASSPLGQNTGELFF. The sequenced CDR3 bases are TGCGCCAGCAGCCCCCTGGGACAGAACACCGGGGAG.